This passage covers 23 T cell receptor beta chains from one sample sequenced in a study of blood T cell repertoires in COVID-19. Data came from immunoSEQ multiplex PCR; TCRdb stores just in-frame clones and leaves some out. The table shows roughly 500,000 clones, with around 87% occurring only once. The sequenced sample was PBMCs or T cells enriched from blood (not recorded which). The source is a woman aged 40 to 55 who had recovered from COVID-19.

The chain carries TRBV18 and TRBJ1-1, with TRBD1 identical over 9 bases. V gave up 2 bases and J gave up 6 bases; unmatched junction bases: 4. The CDR3 runs to 14 residues. Germline loops: CDR1 KGHSH, CDR2 LQKENI. CDR3 sequence reads: CASSPKDRGAEAFF. The CDR3, as DNA: TGTGCCAGCTCACCAAAGGACAGGGGCGCTGAAGCTTTCTTT.

This chain uses TRBV9 with TRBJ1-3; 7 nucleotides agree with TRBD1. V gave up 3 bases and J gave up 2 bases; unmatched junction bases: 5. This CDR3 comprises 15 residues. Germline V gene lookup returns CDR1 SGDLS and CDR2 YYNGEE. In nucleotides, the CDR3 is TGTGCCAGCAGCGCCCAGACAGGGACTGGAAACACCATATATTTT. Translating it yields CASSAQTGTGNTIYF.

V and J are TRBV27 and TRBJ2-7; TRBD2 agrees at 13 bases. The junction had 4 bases not matched to a gene; V was cut back by 0 bases and J by 2 bases. This CDR3 comprises 17 residues. Germline assignment: CDR1 MNHEY and CDR2 SMNVEV (reference sequence). In DNA, the CDR3 is TGTGCCAGCAGTTTATCTCCGGGACTAGCGGGGCCCTACGAGCAGTACTTC. This encodes CASSLSPGLAGPYEQYF.

The count of this clone is one. The chain joins TRBV3-1 (or the pseudogene TRBV3-2) to TRBJ2-7; the D is unclear. V lost 4 bases and J lost 3, with 4 bases in between. This CDR3 comprises 11 residues. CDR1 is LGHDT and CDR2 is YNNKEL in the germline V gene (reference sequence). The CDR3 sequence: CASSLVYEQYF. CDR3 in DNA: TGTGCCAGCAGCCTCGTCTACGAGCAGTACTTC.

The chain employs TRBV19 and TRBJ1-5; TRBD1 matches 8 bases. The V and J ends lost 2 bases and 3 bases, in that order; junction bases with no gene match: 15. Germline loops: CDR1 LNHDA, CDR2 SQIVND (reference sequence). CDR3 length: 19 residues. Here the CDR3 DNA reads TGTGCCAGTAGTATAAGCGGACAGGGTTTAGGCTTCCCCAATCAGCCCCAGCATTTT. The encoded protein is CASSISGQGLGFPNQPQHF. Using reference TRBV19 and TRBJ1-5 for the parts outside the CDR3, the full variable domain is DGGITQSPKYLFRKEGQNVTLSCEQNLNHDAMYWYRQDPGQGLRLIYYSQIVNDFQKGDIAEGYSVSREKKESFPLTVTSAQKNPTAFYLCASSISGQGLGFPNQPQHFGDGTRLSIL.

J is TRBJ1-4 and V is TRBV5-1, with a possible D match to TRBD1 (6 bases). CDR1 is SGHRS and CDR2 is YFSETQ in the germline V gene. V lost 4 bases, J lost 5 bases, and 12 bases lay in between. The CDR3 is 14 residues long. Here the CDR3 DNA reads TGCGCCAGCAGCCTATTAACAGGGAATGAAAAACTGTTTTTT. Its translation is CASSLLTGNEKLFF.

The chain uses TRBV27 and TRBJ1-2; 9 bases line up with TRBD1. V was clipped by 7 bases and J by 5 bases; unmatched bases: 8. Per germline, CDR1 MNHEY and CDR2 SMNVEV (reference sequence). This CDR3 has 14 amino acids. The CDR3 DNA is TGTGCCAGCAACAACAGGGGGCGAGATTATGGCTACACCTTC. It translates to CASNNRGRDYGYTF.

This clone was counted a single time. The chain uses TRBV7-9 and TRBJ2-3; no clear D. Germline-derived CDR1 and CDR2 are SEHNR and FQNEAQ (reference sequence). The V gene lost 3 bases and the J gene lost 2 bases, with 12 bases spanning the gap. CDR3 size: 15 residues. CDR3 region: CASSFNPGYTDTQYF. CDR3 DNA: TGTGCCAGCAGCTTCAATCCAGGATACACAGATACGCAGTATTTT. The variable domain in full, completed from reference TRBV7-9 and TRBJ2-3, reads DTGVSQNPRHKITKRGQNVTFRCDPISEHNRLYWYRQTLGQGPEFLTYFQNEAQLEKSRLLSDRFSAERPKGSFSTLEIQRTEQGDSAMYLCASSFNPGYTDTQYFGPGTRLTVL.

The genes are TRBV6-5 and TRBJ1-2; 7 bases match TRBD1. From germline, CDR1 is MNHEY and CDR2 SVGAGI. This CDR3 region has 12 residues. The ends lost 6 bases at V and 2 bases at J; junction bases unmatched: 0. The DNA of the CDR3 is TGTGCCAGCAGGGGACAGAACTATGGCTACACCTTC. Encoded protein: CASRGQNYGYTF.

The V call is TRBV14, the J call TRBJ2-7; 10 bases line up with TRBD2. The CDR3 loop spans 16 amino acids. J lost 2 bases, V lost 0 bases, and 4 bases had no gene match. The germline gives CDR1 SGHDN, CDR2 FVKESK. The CDR3 sequence: CASSQDPLAGAYEQYF. The DNA of the CDR3 is TGTGCCAGCAGCCAAGATCCCCTAGCGGGAGCCTACGAGCAGTACTTC.

The chain couples TRBV2 to TRBJ1-2; tentatively, D is TRBD1 (6 bases). V gave up 4 bases and J gave up 3 bases, with 9 bases separating them. Looked up from germline, CDR1 is SNHLY and CDR2 is FYNNEI. The CDR3 sequence is 13 residues long. Here the CDR3 DNA reads TGTGCCAGCAGTGCGGACAGAGACTATGGCTACACCTTC. This gives the protein CASSADRDYGYTF.

The V gene is TRBV11-2, the J gene TRBJ2-7; the match to TRBD2 covers 11 bases. From germline, CDR1 is SGHAT and CDR2 FQNNGV. The CDR3 has 16 residues. J gave up 4 bases and V 1 base, and 6 bases lay outside the gene matches. In DNA, the CDR3 is TGTGCCAGCAGCTTAGGACTAGCGGGAAAAATGTACGAGCAGTACTTC. Protein product: CASSLGLAGKMYEQYF.

The chain is built from TRBV7-9 and TRBJ2-1; TRBD2 matches 13 bases. V lost 2 bases to trimming and J lost 14 bases; unmatched junction nucleotides: 6. This CDR3 is 14 amino acids long. CDR1 is SEHNR and CDR2 is FQNEAQ in the germline V gene (reference sequence). The CDR3 region is CASSLTSGRAEEFF. The CDR3 DNA is TGTGCCAGCAGCTTAACTAGCGGGAGGGCCGAGGAGTTCTTC.

V and J are TRBV5-6 and TRBJ1-2; D is unresolved. Germline V lookup: CDR1 SGHDT, CDR2 YYEEEE. V was pared by 6 bases and J by 7 bases, with 19 bases between. CDR3 length: 14 residues. CDR3 bases: TGTGCCAGCACCAAGCTTACTAAATCCGGTGGCTACACCTTC. It specifies CASTKLTKSGGYTF.

The chain carries TRBV19 and TRBJ1-5; the D gene is possibly TRBD1 (6 bases). The germline CDR1 and CDR2 sequences are LNHDA and SQIVND (reference sequence). Trimming cost V 5 bases and J 7 bases, with 18 bases left between them. The CDR3 sequence is 15 residues long. CDR3 sequence: CASSSHQGSVQPQHF. CDR3 bases: TGTGCCAGTAGTTCCCATCAGGGGTCCGTCCAGCCCCAGCATTTT. Variable domain in full (rest from reference TRBV19 and TRBJ1-5): DGGITQSPKYLFRKEGQNVTLSCEQNLNHDAMYWYRQDPGQGLRLIYYSQIVNDFQKGDIAEGYSVSREKKESFPLTVTSAQKNPTAFYLCASSSHQGSVQPQHFGDGTRLSIL.

The chain links TRBV5-1 to TRBJ1-1; TRBD1 matches at 7 bases. Germline-derived CDR1 and CDR2 are SGHRS and YFSETQ. Losses at the gene ends were 3 bases for V and 6 bases for J; bases not matched to a gene: 8. CDR3 size: 14 residues. This CDR3 is CASSSTTGPAEAFF. Here the CDR3 DNA reads TGCGCCAGCAGCTCCACGACAGGGCCGGCTGAAGCTTTCTTT.

The chain has TRBV13 and TRBJ2-7; 12 positions match TRBD1. The CDR3 spans 16 residues. V shed 4 bases and J 3 bases; nucleotides not matched to a gene: 7. Germline CDR1 is PRHDT and CDR2 is FYEKMQ (reference sequence). The CDR3: CASSSQGQGAFYEQYF. The CDR3 region has the DNA TGTGCCAGCAGCTCCCAGGGACAGGGGGCTTTCTACGAGCAGTACTTC.

This rearrangement joins TRBV6-5 to TRBJ1-6, with D perhaps matching TRBD1 (5 bases). V shed 6 bases and J shed 10 bases, with 10 bases lying between them. Germline values: CDR1 MNHEY, CDR2 SVGAGI. The CDR3 spans 12 residues. DNA of the CDR3: TGTGCCAGCAGGAGGGGAGGGTCACCCCTCCACTTT. Amino acid sequence: CASRRGGSPLHF.

The rearrangement uses TRBV5-6 and TRBJ2-7; D is ambiguous. This CDR3 is 12 amino acids long. Per the germline V gene, CDR1 is SGHDT and CDR2 is YYEEEE. V was cut by 4 bases and J by 2 bases, with 7 bases left in between. The CDR3 nucleotides read TGTGCCAGCAGCAATTCTCCCTACGAGCAGTACTTC. It yields the protein CASSNSPYEQYF. The whole variable domain, filled in from reference TRBV5-6 and TRBJ2-7, reads DAGVTQSPTHLIKTRGQQVTLRCSPKSGHDTVSWYQQALGQGPQFIFQYYEEEERQRGNFPDRFSGHQFPNYSSELNVNALLLGDSALYLCASSNSPYEQYFGPGTRLTVT.

This clone was seen a few times. The rearrangement uses TRBV4-3 and TRBJ2-5; no firm D call. Per the germline V gene, CDR1 is LGHNA and CDR2 is YSLEER. This CDR3 comprises 13 residues. With 0 bases removed from V and 4 bases from J, the gap between germline ends came to 6 bases. CDR3 amino acids: CASSQELGETQYF. In nucleotides, the CDR3 is TGCGCCAGCAGCCAAGAACTCGGAGAGACCCAGTACTTC.

The chain combines TRBV7-8 with TRBJ1-4; D unresolved. CDR3 length: 16 amino acids. Germline CDR1 SGHVS, CDR2 FQNEAQ. The ends were cut back, 4 bases at V and 3 bases at J, with 15 bases in the middle. CDR3: CASSSAGEGANEKLFF. DNA for the CDR3: TGTGCCAGCAGCTCGGCCGGGGAAGGTGCTAATGAAAAACTGTTTTTT. Full variable domain (rest looked up from reference TRBV7-8 and TRBJ1-4): GAGVSQSPRYKVAKRGQDVALRCDPISGHVSLFWYQQALGQGPEFLTYFQNEAQLDKSGLPSDRFFAERPEGSVSTLKIQRTQQEDSAVYLCASSSAGEGANEKLFFGSGTQLSVL.

This clone was seen at least ten times. The genes are TRBV18 and TRBJ1-5, with 8 nucleotides matching TRBD1. CDR3 size: 16 residues. CDR1 and CDR2 from the germline V gene are KGHSH and LQKENI. Trimming removed 3 bases from V and 7 bases from J; junction bases left unmatched: 11. CDR3 DNA: TGTGCCAGCTCACCGAAGACAGGGGTTTCAGGACAGCCCCAGCATTTT. Translated, it gives CASSPKTGVSGQPQHF.

The chain has TRBV2 and TRBJ2-4; 8 bases agree with TRBD1. Germline-derived CDR1 and CDR2 are SNHLY and FYNNEI. The CDR3 spans 15 residues. V gave up 4 bases and J gave up 3 bases; unmatched junction bases: 5. CDR3 in amino acids: CASSGTGTVKNIQYF. CDR3 nucleotides: TGTGCCAGCAGTGGGACAGGGACCGTCAAAAACATTCAGTACTTC.